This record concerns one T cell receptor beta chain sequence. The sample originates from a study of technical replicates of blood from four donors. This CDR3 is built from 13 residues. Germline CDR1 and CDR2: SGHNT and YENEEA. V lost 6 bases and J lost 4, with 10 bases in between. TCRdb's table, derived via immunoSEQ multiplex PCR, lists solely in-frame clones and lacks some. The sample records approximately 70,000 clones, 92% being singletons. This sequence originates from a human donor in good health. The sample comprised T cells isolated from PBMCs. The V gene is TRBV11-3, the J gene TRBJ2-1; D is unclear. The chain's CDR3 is CASSLFKYNEQFF. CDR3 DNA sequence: TGTGCCAGCAGTTTATTTAAATACAATGAGCAGTTCTTC. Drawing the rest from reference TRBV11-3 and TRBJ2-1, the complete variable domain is EAGVVQSPRYKIIEKKQPVAFWCNPISGHNTLYWYLQNLGQGPELLIRYENEEAVDDSQLPKDRFSAERLKGVDSTLKIQPAELGDSAVYLCASSLFKYNEQFFGPGTRLTVL.